A single sample gave rise to the 32 T cell receptor beta chains below, sequenced in a study of blood T cell repertoires in COVID-19. Measured with immunoSEQ multiplex PCR; TCRdb has only the in-frame clones, and not every one. This table holds approximately 210,000 clones, approximately 86% found once. Material: peripheral blood. The receptors shown here come from a man aged 40-49 years with acute or convalescent COVID-19.

The chain combines TRBV9 with TRBJ2-5; 9 nucleotides agree with TRBD2. J lost 5 bases, V lost 0 bases, and 2 bases had no gene match. The CDR3 is 14 residues long. Germline loops: CDR1 SGDLS, CDR2 YYNGEE. The DNA of the CDR3 is TGTGCCAGCAGCGTAGGGAGCGGGGGGGAGACCCAGTACTTC. Translated, it gives CASSVGSGGETQYF.

The rearrangement links TRBV28 to TRBJ2-7, with TRBD1 identical over 9 bases. There are 15 residues in the CDR3. Germline V lookup: CDR1 MDHEN, CDR2 SYDVKM. V gave up 7 bases and J gave up 4 bases; unmatched junction bases: 11. Written as DNA, the CDR3 is TGTGCCAGCACACGACATCGGACAGGGGATTACGAGCAGTACTTC. Translating gives CASTRHRTGDYEQYF.

The CDR3 region has the DNA TGTGCCAGCAGCGGGACAGGGAGCCAAAACATTCAGTACTTC. Amino acids: CASSGTGSQNIQYF. V usage is TRBV9 and J usage is TRBJ2-4; TRBD1 matches at 8 bases. The CDR3 length is 14 residues. After removal of 3 bases from V and 5 bases from J, the junction contained 4 bases not matched to a gene. Looked up from germline, CDR1 is SGDLS and CDR2 is YYNGEE.

About this clone: At one end, the junction sequence differs from germline, possibly due to a read error. This chain joins TRBV7-2 and TRBJ1-2; TRBD1 matches at 7 bases. CDR1 and CDR2 (germline): SGHTA, FQGNSA. The CDR3 covers 14 residues. The CDR3 loop is CASSLALTGYGYTF. CDR3 DNA sequence: TGTGCCAGCAGCCTAGCCTTGACAGGGTATGGCTACACCTTC.

V is TRBV6-5 and J is TRBJ1-3; 10 bases fit TRBD1. The CDR3 spans 15 residues. V lost 2 bases to trimming and J lost 4 bases; unmatched junction nucleotides: 2. Germline values: CDR1 MNHEY, CDR2 SVGAGI. For the CDR3, the DNA is TGTGCCAGCAGTTACGACAGGGGGCTCGGAAACACCATATATTTT. As protein: CASSYDRGLGNTIYF.

This clone was recorded a few times. The V call is TRBV24-1, the J call TRBJ1-1; D might be TRBD1 (6 bases). Germline CDR1 KGHDR, CDR2 SFDVKD. The CDR3 covers 14 residues. Trimming cost V 0 bases and J 4 bases, with 8 bases left between them. The CDR3 here is CATSDLGGATEAFF. The CDR3 nucleotides read TGTGCCACCAGTGATTTGGGGGGCGCCACTGAAGCTTTCTTT.

The rearrangement joins TRBV4-1 to TRBJ2-7; possibly TRBD1 for D (5 bases). The CDR3 runs to 12 residues. The ends were cut back, 4 bases at V and 3 bases at J, with 7 bases in the middle. Germline V CDR1 and CDR2: MGHRA, YSYEKL. The CDR3 coding sequence is TGCGCCAGCAGCCTCGACAGCTACGAGCAGTACTTC. It encodes CASSLDSYEQYF.

This clone occurred once. V is TRBV2 and J is TRBJ1-1; tentative D call: TRBD1 (6 bases). Germline assignment: CDR1 SNHLY and CDR2 FYNNEI. The CDR3 sequence is 13 residues long. V lost 7 bases, J lost 4 bases, and 13 bases lay in between. CDR3 sequence reads: CASTLQGFTEAFF. The CDR3 nucleotides are TGTGCCAGCACCCTACAGGGTTTCACTGAAGCTTTCTTT.

The chain uses TRBV7-2 and TRBJ2-3; D perhaps matches TRBD2 (5 bases). V was trimmed by 1 base and J by 10 bases, leaving 15 bases between them. Germline values: CDR1 SGHTA, CDR2 FQGNSA. The CDR3 spans 14 residues. The CDR3 is CASSLGNGKLPQYF. CDR3 coding DNA: TGTGCCAGCAGCTTAGGAAACGGGAAGTTGCCGCAGTATTTT.

The V gene is TRBV2, the J gene TRBJ2-1; possibly TRBD1 for D (6 bases). The length of the CDR3 is 11 residues. Trimming took 10 bases from V and 10 from J, leaving 14 bases between them. CDR1 SNHLY and CDR2 FYNNEI come from the germline V gene. The CDR3 DNA sequence: TGTGCCACCAATCCCCAGGGGGAGCAGTTCTTC. Protein: CATNPQGEQFF.

In its sample, this clone was seen once. The chain uses TRBV28 and TRBJ2-5, with D possibly TRBD1 on 6 matching bases. The germline V and J ends were trimmed by 6 bases and 1 base, with 18 bases remaining between them. CDR1 is MDHEN, CDR2 SYDVKM, per germline. The CDR3 is 16 residues long. The CDR3 DNA reads as TGTGCCAGCAGCTTCAACCCACAGGGAATCCAAGAGACCCAGTACTTC. Its translation is CASSFNPQGIQETQYF.

This clone came up once. The chain uses TRBV29-1 and TRBJ2-1, with D perhaps matching TRBD2 (5 bases). CDR1 and CDR2 from the germline V gene are SQVTM and ANQGSEA. V gave up 2 bases and J gave up 4 bases, with 9 bases separating them. The CDR3 consists of 13 residues. The CDR3 nucleotides read TGCAGCGTTGAATCCGAGGGTTACAATGAGCAGTTCTTC. Its protein product is CSVESEGYNEQFF.

The chain carries TRBV25-1 and TRBJ2-5; 13 nucleotides align to TRBD2. The trim removed 2 bases at V and 4 bases at J, leaving 1 base unmatched. The CDR3 sequence is 15 residues long. CDR1 is MGHDK and CDR2 is SYGVNS in the germline V gene. This CDR3 reads CASSEGLAGAETQYF. The CDR3 region has the DNA TGTGCCAGCAGTGAAGGACTAGCGGGAGCAGAGACCCAGTACTTC.

V and J are TRBV6-5 and TRBJ2-5; 7 nucleotides line up with TRBD2. In germline, CDR1 is MNHEY, CDR2 SVGAGI. This CDR3 is 14 amino acids long. The ends lost 7 bases at V and 4 bases at J; junction bases unmatched: 9. The CDR3 protein is CASTQPGGRETQYF. The CDR3 DNA sequence: TGTGCCAGCACCCAACCGGGGGGAAGAGAGACCCAGTACTTC.

The chain links TRBV19 to TRBJ2-2; TRBD2 agrees at 12 bases. Trimming took 6 bases from V and 5 from J; bases not matched to a gene: 7. The V gene's germline CDR1 is LNHDA and CDR2 SQIVND (reference sequence). This CDR3 has 16 amino acids. The CDR3 reads CASSFLAGGVTGELFF. The CDR3 coding sequence is TGTGCCAGTAGCTTTCTAGCGGGAGGGGTGACCGGGGAGCTGTTTTTT.

This clone was found a few times. V gene TRBV2 combines with J gene TRBJ2-3, with D possibly matching TRBD2 (6 bases). CDR1 is SNHLY, CDR2 FYNNEI, per germline. Trimming took off 7 bases at V and 3 bases at J, with 14 bases between the two ends. The CDR3 covers 14 residues. In DNA form, the CDR3 reads TGTGCCAGCAATTTGGTTGCGGGAACAGATACGCAGTATTTT. Its translation is CASNLVAGTDTQYF.

The chain is built from TRBV7-2 and TRBJ2-7, with D maybe TRBD2 (5 bases). Trimming pared 5 bases from V and 3 bases from J, leaving 14 bases between. CDR3 size: 14 residues. CDR1 SGHTA and CDR2 FQGNSA come from the germline V gene. The CDR3, as DNA: TGTGCCAGCAGCCAAGCAGGACGGGGCTACGAGCAGTACTTC. Amino acid sequence: CASSQAGRGYEQYF.

The chain combines TRBV28 with TRBJ1-2; 7 positions match TRBD1. This CDR3 is 17 amino acids long. Germline lookup yields CDR1 MDHEN and CDR2 SYDVKM. Losses at the gene ends were 2 bases for V and 3 bases for J; bases not matched to a gene: 12. This CDR3 reads CASSLGGQPYGDYGYTF. The CDR3 region has the DNA TGTGCCAGCAGTTTAGGGGGACAGCCTTACGGGGACTATGGCTACACCTTC.

Here the CDR3 reads CASSHGGWGPLNTEAFF. CDR3 nucleotide sequence: TGTGCCAGCAGCCACGGGGGGTGGGGACCCCTGAACACTGAAGCTTTCTTT. This chain connects TRBV7-9 to TRBJ1-1, with TRBD1 as a possible D gene (5 bases). This CDR3 contains 17 residues. V was trimmed by 5 bases and J by 0 bases, leaving 19 bases between them. Looked up from germline, CDR1 is SEHNR and CDR2 is FQNEAQ (reference sequence).

The chain recombines TRBV25-1 with TRBJ2-3; D perhaps matches TRBD2 (5 bases). Deletions cut 0 bases from V and 1 base from J, with 11 bases between. Germline V gives CDR1 MGHDK, CDR2 SYGVNS. The CDR3 contains 16 residues. The CDR3 region is CASSEYYGVGTDTQYF. CDR3 DNA sequence: TGTGCCAGCAGTGAATATTACGGGGTTGGCACAGATACGCAGTATTTT. Together with reference TRBV25-1 and TRBJ2-3, the CDR3 gives the full variable domain: EADIYQTPRYLVIGTGKKITLECSQTMGHDKMYWYQQDPGMELHLIHYSYGVNSTEKGDLSSESTVSRIRTEHFPLTLESARPSHTSQYLCASSEYYGVGTDTQYFGPGTRLTVL.

The rearrangement joins TRBV6-5 to TRBJ2-7, with D tentatively TRBD2 (6 bases). Germline V gene data show CDR1 as MNHEY and CDR2 as SVGAGI. With 6 bases removed from V and 7 bases from J, the gap between germline ends came to 22 bases. CDR3 length: 15 amino acids. CDR3 in amino acids: CASRPGAGPAVEQYF. The CDR3 nucleotides read TGTGCCAGCAGGCCCGGGGCGGGACCCGCGGTGGAGCAGTACTTC.

This chain joins TRBV7-9 and TRBJ2-7; possible D gene TRBD1, 5 bases. This CDR3 contains 14 residues. Germline CDR1 and CDR2: SEHNR and FQNEAQ (reference sequence). Trimming pared 5 bases from V and 4 bases from J, leaving 15 bases between. The CDR3 bases are TGTGCCAGCAGCCCCGGTCCGGACACGTACGAGCAGTACTTC. Its translation: CASSPGPDTYEQYF. Based on the CDR3 plus reference TRBV7-9 and TRBJ2-7, the full variable domain is DTGVSQNPRHKITKRGQNVTFRCDPISEHNRLYWYRQTLGQGPEFLTYFQNEAQLEKSRLLSDRFSAERPKGSFSTLEIQRTEQGDSAMYLCASSPGPDTYEQYFGPGTRLTVT.

This clone has a count of ten or more. CDR3 loop: CSVEDYEGQPQHF. The DNA of the CDR3 is TGCAGCGTTGAAGATTACGAGGGCCAGCCCCAGCATTTT. This chain joins TRBV29-1 and TRBJ1-5; no reliable D call. The CDR3 runs to 13 residues. CDR1 is SQVTM and CDR2 is ANQGSEA in the germline V gene. V lost 0 bases and J 7 bases, leaving 10 bases between the germline ends.

The V and J genes are TRBV6-6 and TRBJ2-3; a possible D gene is TRBD2 (6 bases). There are 15 residues in the CDR3. From germline, CDR1 is MNHNY and CDR2 SVGAGI (reference sequence). Trimming cost V 6 bases and J 2 bases, with 15 bases left between them. This CDR3 is CASSWASENTDTQYF. In DNA form, the CDR3 reads TGTGCCAGCAGCTGGGCTAGCGAAAACACAGATACGCAGTATTTT.

This clone was detected only once. V is TRBV5-5 and J is TRBJ2-7; possibly TRBD2 for D (5 bases). CDR3 length: 13 residues. Germline assignment: CDR1 SGHKS and CDR2 YYEKEE (reference sequence). V lost 0 bases and J 7 bases, leaving 11 bases between the germline ends. Written as DNA, the CDR3 is TGTGCCAGCAGCTTGGGGAGGCCGCGAGAGCAGTACTTC. This encodes CASSLGRPREQYF.

This chain uses TRBV11-2 with TRBJ2-1; maybe TRBD2 (7 bases). With 1 base removed from V and 6 bases from J, the gap between germline ends came to 13 bases. The germline gives CDR1 SGHAT, CDR2 FQNNGV. The CDR3 totals 15 residues. The DNA for the CDR3 is TGTGCCAGCAGCTTAGTTCGGGGGGCGGGCAATGAGCAGTTCTTC. It encodes CASSLVRGAGNEQFF.

The CDR3 sequence: CASSQGTSGGLNTQYF. The CDR3 DNA reads as TGCGCCAGCAGCCAGGGGACTAGCGGGGGGTTAAATACGCAGTATTTT. This chain links TRBV4-1 with TRBJ2-3, with 15 bases aligning to TRBD2. This CDR3 spans 16 amino acids. V lost 3 bases to trimming and J lost 7 bases; unmatched junction nucleotides: 5. From germline, CDR1 is MGHRA and CDR2 YSYEKL.

V gene TRBV27 combines with J gene TRBJ2-5, with D maybe TRBD1 (6 bases). V lost 5 bases to trimming and J lost 5 bases, with 15 bases between them. The CDR3 contains 14 residues. CDR1 is MNHEY and CDR2 is SMNVEV in the germline V gene (reference sequence). The CDR3 protein is CASSTGTAVETQYF. The CDR3 bases are TGTGCCAGCAGTACAGGGACGGCTGTTGAGACCCAGTACTTC.

V and J are TRBV27 and TRBJ2-7, with 12 bases fitting TRBD2. CDR3 length: 13 amino acids. From germline, CDR1 is MNHEY and CDR2 SMNVEV (reference sequence). V dropped 4 bases and J dropped 6; count of bases not matched to a gene: 1. CDR3 bases: TGTGCCAGCAGTTCGGGACTAGCGGGCGAGCAGTACTTC. Amino acids: CASSSGLAGEQYF.

The chain couples TRBV6-1 to TRBJ2-5; 9 bases match TRBD1. The CDR3 is 16 residues long. Looked up from germline, CDR1 is MNHNS and CDR2 is SASEGT. With V trimmed by 2 bases and J by 5 bases, 9 bases remained unmatched. The CDR3 region has the DNA TGTGCCAGCAGTGAAACAGGGGGCATTAATTGGGAGACCCAGTACTTC. It specifies CASSETGGINWETQYF.

V usage is TRBV19 and J usage is TRBJ1-2, with 8 positions matching TRBD1. Germline loops: CDR1 LNHDA, CDR2 SQIVND (reference sequence). V gave up 6 bases and J gave up 6 bases; unmatched junction bases: 9. This CDR3 is built from 14 residues. CDR3 in DNA: TGTGCCAGTAGGGCGACAGGGGTGGAAGATGGCTACACCTTC. It codes for CASRATGVEDGYTF.

This clone was seen just once. CDR3 nucleotides: TGTGCCAGCAGCCAAGGTCTAAAAGAGACCCAGTACTTC. This translates into CASSQGLKETQYF. This chain joins TRBV14 and TRBJ2-5; D uncertain. This CDR3 region has 13 residues. Germline CDR1 SGHDN, CDR2 FVKESK. Trimming took off 1 base at V and 3 bases at J, with 6 bases between the two ends.